A selection of T cell receptor beta chains follows, all from one sample in a study of blood T cell repertoires in COVID-19. Measured with immunoSEQ multiplex PCR; TCRdb has only the in-frame clones, and not every one. The table lists under 250,000 clones, about 86% of them singletons. The sequenced sample consisted of peripheral blood. The receptors were gathered from a man older than 75 with acute or convalescent COVID-19. The CDR3 runs from the conserved cysteine through the conserved F or W.

j_call,v_call,cdr3_aa
TRBJ1-5,TRBV19,CATRQGYSNQPQHF
TRBJ2-2,TRBV3-1/TRBV3-2,CASSLGGARTGELFF
TRBJ2-7,TRBV28,CASSPWGQGNYEQYF
TRBJ2-5,TRBV7-9,CASSPITGAQETQYF
TRBJ2-1,TRBV18,CASSPVPGLVRSSYNEQFF
TRBJ2-1,TRBV5-1,CASSRGLAGGLDNEQFF
TRBJ2-1,TRBV6-5,CASSYSTGGRINEQFF
TRBJ2-1,TRBV12-3/TRBV12-4,CASSSYGEQFF
TRBJ2-7,TRBV7-9,CASSPGGAGAYEQYF
TRBJ1-6,TRBV2,CASRVPGQGRPLHF
TRBJ1-5,TRBV7-8,CASSSGTYSNQPQHF